Following are 6 T cell receptor beta chains from one sample sequenced in a study of T cell changes during pregnancy in multiple sclerosis. Sequencing was performed with immunoSEQ multiplex PCR; in TCRdb, only in-frame clones are kept and a portion is missing. Altogether over 40,000 clones are present, approximately 88% being singletons, with the ten largest covering approximately 5.3%. The sample in question was peripheral blood, obtained in the first trimester of pregnancy. The source is a female donor in good health, enrolled as a control in a pregnancy study.

The chain carries TRBV15 and TRBJ1-1, with D hard to call. The ends were cut back, 5 bases at V and 0 bases at J, with 13 bases in the middle. The CDR3 has 15 residues. CDR1 is LNHNV and CDR2 is YYDKDF in the germline V gene (reference sequence). The CDR3 region is CATSPYRRLNTEAFF. The CDR3 nucleotides read TGTGCCACCAGCCCGTACAGACGACTGAACACTGAAGCTTTCTTT.

The gene calls are TRBV2 and TRBJ2-5; tentative D call: TRBD1 (6 bases). The CDR3 is 15 residues long. Germline V lookup: CDR1 SNHLY, CDR2 FYNNEI. Trimming took off 3 bases at V and 5 bases at J, with 16 bases between the two ends. The CDR3 loop reads CASSDFQGPFETQYF. CDR3 nucleotides: TGTGCCAGCAGTGACTTTCAGGGGCCGTTCGAGACCCAGTACTTC.

The chain has TRBV7-2 and TRBJ2-5, with 14 bases that match TRBD2. This CDR3 comprises 16 residues. Germline lookup yields CDR1 SGHTA and CDR2 FQGNSA. V was pared by 5 bases and J by 2 bases, with 4 bases of the junction left unmatched. CDR3 in DNA: TGTGCCAGCAGCCGGACTAGCGGGGGGCGACAAGAGACCCAGTACTTC. Amino acid sequence: CASSRTSGGRQETQYF.

The chain employs TRBV7-9 and TRBJ2-1; 7 positions match TRBD2. Trimming at V came to 5 bases and at J to 5 bases, leaving 15 bases not matched to a gene. The CDR3 consists of 17 residues. Germline V lookup: CDR1 SEHNR, CDR2 FQNEAQ (reference sequence). The CDR3 sequence is CASSLWDLGGPDNEQFF. The CDR3 nucleotides read TGTGCCAGCAGCCTCTGGGACTTGGGAGGGCCTGACAATGAGCAGTTCTTC.

The chain joins TRBV5-4 to TRBJ2-7, with D unclear. Looked up from germline, CDR1 is SGHNT and CDR2 is YYREEE (reference sequence). The CDR3 has 12 amino acids. V was trimmed by 2 bases and J by 7 bases, leaving 10 bases between them. The CDR3 sequence is CASSFVQNEQYF. Here the CDR3 DNA reads TGTGCCAGCAGCTTTGTACAGAATGAGCAGTACTTC.

The chain carries TRBV5-1 and TRBJ2-7, with 12 bases that match TRBD1. V was pared by 0 bases and J by 3 bases, with 13 bases of the junction left unmatched. Germline V gene data show CDR1 as SGHRS and CDR2 as YFSETQ. This CDR3 is built from 19 residues. CDR3 sequence reads: CASSLARDRGRSEDYEQYF. The CDR3 nucleotides are TGCGCCAGCAGCTTGGCGCGGGACAGGGGGCGAAGTGAAGACTACGAGCAGTACTTC.